These 23 T cell receptor beta chains share one sample of origin, sequenced in a study of cytomegalovirus exposure and HLA in healthy donors. With 60 Vbeta and 13 Jbeta primers, the PCR was carried out. Measured with immunoSEQ multiplex PCR; TCRdb has only the in-frame clones, and not every one. The sample lists around 200,000 clones, roughly 88% occurring once. Material for sequencing was PBMCs. These receptors all come from a girl aged 2 to 9 in good health and CMV-seropositive.

The chain has TRBV28 and TRBJ1-2; tentatively, D is TRBD1 (5 bases). V was shortened by 5 bases and J by 6 bases, with 13 bases between the two germline ends. Germline V gene data show CDR1 as MDHEN and CDR2 as SYDVKM. The CDR3 runs to 13 residues. The CDR3 nucleotides read TGTGCCAGCAGTCCCCGGGGGAGGAATGGCTACACCTTC. As protein: CASSPRGRNGYTF.

The V and J genes are TRBV29-1 and TRBJ1-1, with a possible D match to TRBD1 (6 bases). The V gene lost 6 bases and the J gene lost 4 bases, with 18 bases spanning the gap. The CDR3 is 14 amino acids. Germline V gives CDR1 SQVTM, CDR2 ANQGSEA. The DNA of the CDR3 is TGCAGCGTCGCACACAGGGTAGGAAGCACTGAAGCTTTCTTT. Residues: CSVAHRVGSTEAFF.

The chain employs TRBV30 and TRBJ1-5, with D perhaps matching TRBD1 (5 bases). Trimming removed 1 base at V and 1 base at J, with 8 bases between. There are 14 residues in the CDR3. The germline gives CDR1 GTSNPN, CDR2 SVGIG (reference sequence). CDR3 coding DNA: TGTGCCTGGAGTGGGGGCTTGAGCAATCAGCCCCAGCATTTT. Translated: CAWSGGLSNQPQHF.

The chain uses TRBV28 and TRBJ2-7; TRBD2 aligns across 9 bases. The germline V gene has CDR1 MDHEN and CDR2 SYDVKM. J was trimmed by 4 bases and V by 7 bases; bases with no gene match: 11. The CDR3 covers 15 residues. CDR3 DNA: TGTGCCAGCATTACAGGCGGGAGGGCCGGTTACGAGCAGTACTTC. This sequence encodes CASITGGRAGYEQYF.

V and J are TRBV25-1 and TRBJ1-1; no firm D call. V was shortened by 3 bases and J by 5 bases, with 13 bases between the two germline ends. The length of the CDR3 is 14 residues. From germline, CDR1 is MGHDK and CDR2 SYGVNS. The CDR3 loop reads CASSDPGFTTEAFF. CDR3 in DNA: TGTGCCAGCAGTGACCCGGGGTTTACGACTGAAGCTTTCTTT.

The J gene is TRBJ2-1, the V gene TRBV30; TRBD2 matches 10 bases. Germline loops: CDR1 GTSNPN, CDR2 SVGIG (reference sequence). This CDR3 contains 13 residues. V was clipped by 5 bases and J by 3 bases; unmatched bases: 1. CDR3 in DNA: TGTGCCTGGGGACTAGCGGACTACAATGAGCAGTTCTTC. It encodes CAWGLADYNEQFF.

The sample holds a few counts of this clone. The genes are TRBV10-3 and TRBJ1-5; 7 bases are shared with TRBD1. Looked up from germline, CDR1 is ENHRY and CDR2 is SYGVKD. The ends lost 2 bases at V and 7 bases at J; junction bases unmatched: 5. The length of the CDR3 is 14 residues. The CDR3 reads CAISEMSRGQPQHF. CDR3 bases: TGTGCCATCAGTGAGATGTCCAGGGGGCAGCCCCAGCATTTT.

The chain recombines TRBV28 with TRBJ2-2; no clear D gene. The CDR3 spans 15 residues. With 6 bases removed from V and 4 bases from J, the gap between germline ends came to 15 bases. The V gene's germline CDR1 is MDHEN and CDR2 SYDVKM. In nucleotides, the CDR3 is TGTGCCAGCAGAACCCCGCGGCGCCTCACCGGGGAGCTGTTTTTT. This translates into CASRTPRRLTGELFF.

The chain joins TRBV7-9 to TRBJ2-1; 7 nucleotides align to TRBD2. The V gene end was trimmed by 5 bases and the J gene end by 13 bases; junction bases not matched to a gene: 11. The CDR3 contains 13 residues. The germline V gene has CDR1 SEHNR and CDR2 FQNEAQ (reference sequence). CDR3 sequence reads: CASSPAGAGDQFF. The CDR3 nucleotides are TGTGCCAGCAGCCCCGCTGGTGCGGGAGACCAGTTCTTC.

The gene calls are TRBV7-9 and TRBJ2-1; D is unresolved. Per the germline V gene, CDR1 is SEHNR and CDR2 is FQNEAQ (reference sequence). Trimming stripped 4 bases from V and 4 bases from J, with 14 bases between. CDR3 length equals 15 residues. CDR3 in amino acids: CASSSGAPLYNEQFF. The CDR3 region has the DNA TGTGCCAGCAGCTCCGGAGCCCCCCTTTACAATGAGCAGTTCTTC.

The count of this clone is one. The chain joins TRBV29-1 to TRBJ2-7, with 9 bases matching TRBD1. The CDR3 is made up of 16 amino acids. V gave up 0 bases and J gave up 3 bases; unmatched junction bases: 9. Germline V gene lookup returns CDR1 SQVTM and CDR2 ANQGSEA. CDR3 DNA sequence: TGCAGCGTTGAAGATTTAGGCTCGACAGGGGGCTACGAGCAGTACTTC. Encoded protein: CSVEDLGSTGGYEQYF.

The chain uses TRBV19 and TRBJ1-2; maybe TRBD1 (5 bases). CDR3 length: 12 residues. Germline V lookup: CDR1 LNHDA, CDR2 SQIVND (reference sequence). Trimming removed 5 bases at V and 7 bases at J, with 11 bases between. This CDR3 is CASSPTVAGYTF. For the CDR3, the DNA is TGTGCCAGTAGTCCGACAGTTGCTGGCTACACCTTC.

This clone was picked up a small number of times. The chain is built from TRBV7-9 and TRBJ2-7; D is unresolved. The V gene lost 4 bases and the J gene lost 3 bases, with 4 bases spanning the gap. CDR3 length: 11 residues. CDR1 SEHNR and CDR2 FQNEAQ come from the germline V gene (reference sequence). The CDR3 DNA is TGTGCCAGCAGCTCAAACTACGAGCAGTACTTC. Its translation: CASSSNYEQYF.

V usage is TRBV19 and J usage is TRBJ1-4, with D perhaps TRBD1 (6 bases). The CDR3 spans 16 residues. V lost 2 bases to trimming and J lost 8 bases, with 18 bases between them. Germline CDR1 LNHDA, CDR2 SQIVND (reference sequence). CDR3 loop: CASSIPPGVAGEKLFF. CDR3 nucleotide sequence: TGTGCCAGTAGTATACCTCCAGGGGTTGCGGGCGAAAAACTGTTTTTT.

In its sample, this clone was seen once. J is TRBJ1-1 and V is TRBV28; possibly TRBD1 for D (6 bases). V lost 6 bases and J lost 1, with 9 bases in between. The germline gives CDR1 MDHEN, CDR2 SYDVKM. CDR3 size: 13 residues. CDR3 nucleotides: TGTGCCAGCAGCTCGGGACAGAACACTGAAGCTTTCTTT. This gives the protein CASSSGQNTEAFF.

This chain connects TRBV28 to TRBJ2-7; 13 bases fit TRBD2. The trim removed 8 bases at V and 4 bases at J, leaving 11 bases unmatched. This CDR3 spans 16 amino acids. Germline CDR1 reads MDHEN; CDR2 reads SYDVKM. The CDR3 DNA is TGTGCCAGCCGCCCCACTAGCGGGAGGGCTGGGTACGAGCAGTACTTC. Protein sequence: CASRPTSGRAGYEQYF.

This clone was seen a handful of times. V gene TRBV6-5 combines with J gene TRBJ1-1; tentatively, D is TRBD1 (5 bases). Trimming stripped 2 bases from V and 2 bases from J, with 6 bases between. This CDR3 has 13 amino acids. Per the germline V gene, CDR1 is MNHEY and CDR2 is SVGAGI. The CDR3: CASSYQGNTEAFF. The CDR3 DNA is TGTGCCAGCAGTTACCAGGGAAACACTGAAGCTTTCTTT.

The chain recombines TRBV7-8 with TRBJ2-7; D uncertain. The CDR3 is made up of 17 amino acids. Trimming took 1 base from V and 0 from J, leaving 16 bases between them. CDR1 and CDR2 from the germline V gene are SGHVS and FQNEAQ. This chain's CDR3 is CASSLGIPQSPSYEQYF. For the CDR3, the DNA is TGTGCCAGCAGCTTAGGTATTCCCCAGTCACCCTCCTACGAGCAGTACTTC.

The chain is built from TRBV5-1 and TRBJ2-7, with TRBD2 matching over 13 bases. With V trimmed by 1 base and J by 6 bases, 4 bases remained unmatched. Germline V gene data show CDR1 as SGHRS and CDR2 as YFSETQ. The CDR3 length is 15 residues. The CDR3 nucleotides are TGCGCCAGCAGCTTGACTAGCGGGAGGGCCCGCGAGCAGTACTTC. This codes for CASSLTSGRAREQYF.

This chain links TRBV27 with TRBJ2-4; the match to TRBD2 covers 9 bases. There are 15 residues in the CDR3. V was pared by 5 bases and J by 4 bases, with 6 bases of the junction left unmatched. CDR1 is MNHEY and CDR2 is SMNVEV in the germline V gene (reference sequence). The CDR3 loop reads CASSPRLAVKNIQYF. The CDR3 DNA reads TGTGCCAGCAGTCCTCGACTAGCGGTAAAAAACATTCAGTACTTC.

The rearrangement joins TRBV10-3 to TRBJ2-1, with D possibly matching TRBD1 (6 bases). V dropped 3 bases and J dropped 7 bases, with 13 bases sitting between them. Looked up from germline, CDR1 is ENHRY and CDR2 is SYGVKD. The CDR3 is made up of 14 amino acids. The CDR3 loop reads CAISEDRSYNEQFF. The CDR3 region has the DNA TGTGCCATCAGTGAAGACAGGAGTTATAATGAGCAGTTCTTC.

Remarks on this clone: The same CDR3 can be traced to other DNA sequences in this sample. The V gene is TRBV9, the J gene TRBJ1-1; possible D gene TRBD1, 5 bases. CDR1 is SGDLS, CDR2 YYNGEE, per germline. V was clipped by 10 bases and J by 1 base, with 11 bases between them. The CDR3 runs 12 residues. CDR3 sequence (DNA): TGTGCCTCTCAGGGCTCGAACACTGAAGCTTTCTTT. This sequence encodes CASQGSNTEAFF.

The chain combines TRBV18 with TRBJ1-3, with 8 bases identical to TRBD1. The CDR3 runs 14 residues. Trimming took 8 bases from V and 4 from J; bases not matched to a gene: 7. Germline V gives CDR1 KGHSH, CDR2 LQKENI. The chain's CDR3 is CASTDRVSGNTIYF. CDR3 sequence (DNA): TGTGCCAGCACGGACAGGGTGTCCGGAAACACCATATATTTT.